The source of this T cell receptor beta chain is a study of memory CD4+ T cells and cytomegalovirus serostatus. Study-wide background: Healthy Belgian adult donors included fewer than 10 CMV-positive and about two dozen CMV-negative people.

The sort gate was single viable CD3+CD4+CD8-CD45RO+ cells for memory CD4+ T cells. Methods used by the authors: After removing out-of-frame reads, millions of distinct TCRbeta sequences remained. Profiled with immunoSEQ multiplex PCR; TCRdb holds only in-frame clones, not every one. V and J calls and clone size come straight from that table; D and trimming were deduced from the DNA. The data contain roughly 42,000 clones, over 70% of them seen just once; the ten biggest clones take up approximately 0.55%. This receptor was identified in an adult in good health and CMV-seronegative. The sample was memory CD4+ T cells from blood.

Written as DNA, the CDR3 is TGTGCCAGTAGGAGGGGGACTAGCGGTTACAATGAGCAGTTCTTC. Protein sequence: CASRRGTSGYNEQFF. J is TRBJ2-1 and V is TRBV19, with TRBD2 identical over 11 bases. This CDR3 has 15 amino acids. CDR1 and CDR2 from the germline V gene are LNHDA and SQIVND (reference sequence). V shed 6 bases, J shed 4 bases, and the junction held 5 bases outside the gene matches.